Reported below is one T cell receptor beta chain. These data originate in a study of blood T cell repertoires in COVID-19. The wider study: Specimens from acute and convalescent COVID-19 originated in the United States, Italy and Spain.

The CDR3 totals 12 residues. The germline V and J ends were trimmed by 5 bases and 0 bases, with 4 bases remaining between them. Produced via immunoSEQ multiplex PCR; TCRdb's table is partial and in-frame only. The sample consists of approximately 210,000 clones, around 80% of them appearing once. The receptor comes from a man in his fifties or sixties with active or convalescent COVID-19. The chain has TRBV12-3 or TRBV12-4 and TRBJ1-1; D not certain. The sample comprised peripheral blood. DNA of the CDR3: TGTGCCAGCAGTCCTATGAACACTGAAGCTTTCTTT. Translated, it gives CASSPMNTEAFF.